The rows below give T cell receptor beta chains drawn from one sample of a study of cytomegalovirus exposure and HLA in healthy donors. The protocol was immunoSEQ multiplex PCR, while the TCRdb copy is restricted to in-frame clones and leaves out a portion. The profile covers roughly 100,000 clones, with around three fifths appearing a single time and 5.9% taken by the ten largest. What was sequenced was PBMCs. The receptors stem from a boy aged 5-17 years in good health and CMV-seropositive. CDR3s include the opening cysteine and the closing phenylalanine or tryptophan. The D gene is left open where the match is weak. A row's size may be missing; if present it is once, few, many or a size class.

j_call: TRBJ2-3
v_call: TRBV6-1
clone_size: .
d_call: .
cdr3_aa: CASQRGSSTDTQYF
cdr3_nt: TGTGCCAGCCAAAGGGGCAGCAGCACAGATACGCAGTATTTT

j_call: TRBJ2-7
v_call: TRBV6-1
clone_size: .
d_call: .
cdr3_aa: CASSVTRDSYEQYF
cdr3_nt: TGTGCCAGCAGTGTTACGAGGGATTCGTACGAGCAGTACTTC

j_call: TRBJ2-6
v_call: TRBV7-9
clone_size: .
d_call: .
cdr3_aa: CASSFTTDSGANVLTF
cdr3_nt: TGTGCCAGCAGCTTCACCACAGACTCTGGGGCCAACGTCCTGACTTTC

j_call: TRBJ2-1
v_call: TRBV7-3
clone_size: .
d_call: .
cdr3_aa: CASSLSFGYNEQFF
cdr3_nt: TGTGCCAGCAGCTTAAGCTTCGGCTACAATGAGCAGTTCTTC

j_call: TRBJ1-2
v_call: TRBV4-3
clone_size: .
d_call: .
cdr3_aa: CASSQDRVLSNYGYTF
cdr3_nt: TGCGCCAGCAGCCAAGACCGCGTCCTTTCTAACTATGGCTACACCTTC

j_call: TRBJ1-6
v_call: TRBV28
clone_size: .
d_call: TRBD1
cdr3_aa: CASSLDRGFTNSPLHF
cdr3_nt: TGTGCCAGCAGTTTGGACAGGGGGTTTACTAATTCACCCCTCCACTTT

j_call: TRBJ2-3
v_call: TRBV6-5
clone_size: .
d_call: .
cdr3_aa: CASTVGGTDTQYF
cdr3_nt: TGTGCCAGCACCGTGGGAGGCACAGATACGCAGTATTTT

j_call: TRBJ1-1
v_call: TRBV18
clone_size: .
d_call: .
cdr3_aa: CASSRGDGAEAFF
cdr3_nt: TGTGCCAGCTCACGTGGAGACGGAGCTGAAGCTTTCTTT

j_call: TRBJ2-7
v_call: TRBV7-9
clone_size: once
d_call: .
cdr3_aa: CASTDGQGLTYEQYF
cdr3_nt: TGTGCCAGCACCGACGGACAGGGACTAACCTACGAGCAGTACTTC

j_call: TRBJ1-2
v_call: TRBV2
clone_size: .
d_call: TRBD1
cdr3_aa: CASTPGQGAYGYTF
cdr3_nt: TGTGCCAGCACTCCGGGACAGGGAGCCTATGGCTACACCTTC

j_call: TRBJ1-3
v_call: TRBV29-1
clone_size: .
d_call: TRBD1
cdr3_aa: CSVGYRGRSGNTIYF
cdr3_nt: TGCAGCGTTGGGTACAGGGGGCGCTCTGGAAACACCATATATTTT

j_call: TRBJ2-7
v_call: TRBV15
clone_size: .
d_call: TRBD1
cdr3_aa: CATSRDGGTGSYEQYF
cdr3_nt: TGTGCCACCAGCAGAGATGGCGGGACAGGGTCCTACGAGCAGTACTTC

j_call: TRBJ1-1
v_call: TRBV29-1
clone_size: few
d_call: .
cdr3_aa: CSSVQGGVGEAFF
cdr3_nt: TGCAGCTCAGTACAGGGAGGGGTTGGTGAAGCTTTCTTT